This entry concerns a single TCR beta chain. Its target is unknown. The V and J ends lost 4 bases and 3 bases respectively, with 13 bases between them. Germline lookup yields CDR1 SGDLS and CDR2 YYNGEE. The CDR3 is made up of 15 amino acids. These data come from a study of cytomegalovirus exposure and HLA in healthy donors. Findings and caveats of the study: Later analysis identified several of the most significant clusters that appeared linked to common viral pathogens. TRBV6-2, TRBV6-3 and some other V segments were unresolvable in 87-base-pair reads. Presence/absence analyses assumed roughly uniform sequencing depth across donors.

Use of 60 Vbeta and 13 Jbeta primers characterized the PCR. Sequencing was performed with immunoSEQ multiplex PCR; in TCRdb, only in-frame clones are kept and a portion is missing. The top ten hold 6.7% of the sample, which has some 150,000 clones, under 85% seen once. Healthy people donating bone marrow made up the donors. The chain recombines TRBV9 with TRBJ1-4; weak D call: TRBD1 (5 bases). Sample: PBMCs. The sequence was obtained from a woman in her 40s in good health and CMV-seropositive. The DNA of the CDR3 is TGTGCCAGCAGCTTGGGAGCGGGACCTAATGAAAAACTGTTTTTT. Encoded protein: CASSLGAGPNEKLFF.